This T cell receptor (beta chain) was sequenced during a study of shared clonotypes between healthy human individuals. TCRdb keeps only in-frame clones here, not all; method: immunoSEQ multiplex PCR. This table has some 1.4 million clones, around 97% appearing once. Material: naive CD4+ T cells sorted from blood. Specified subset: CD45RA+ positively selected. The origin of this receptor is a man aged 30 to 45 in good health.

Here the CDR3 DNA reads TGTGCCAGCACCCCTGGTCGACTAGCGGGAACTGACGAGCAGTACTTC. As protein: CASTPGRLAGTDEQYF. The rearrangement links TRBV9 to TRBJ2-7, with 11 bases lining up with TRBD2. The J segment lost 5 bases and the V segment lost 6 bases, leaving 13 bases of the junction unmatched. Germline V gene lookup returns CDR1 SGDLS and CDR2 YYNGEE. This CDR3 has 16 residues.